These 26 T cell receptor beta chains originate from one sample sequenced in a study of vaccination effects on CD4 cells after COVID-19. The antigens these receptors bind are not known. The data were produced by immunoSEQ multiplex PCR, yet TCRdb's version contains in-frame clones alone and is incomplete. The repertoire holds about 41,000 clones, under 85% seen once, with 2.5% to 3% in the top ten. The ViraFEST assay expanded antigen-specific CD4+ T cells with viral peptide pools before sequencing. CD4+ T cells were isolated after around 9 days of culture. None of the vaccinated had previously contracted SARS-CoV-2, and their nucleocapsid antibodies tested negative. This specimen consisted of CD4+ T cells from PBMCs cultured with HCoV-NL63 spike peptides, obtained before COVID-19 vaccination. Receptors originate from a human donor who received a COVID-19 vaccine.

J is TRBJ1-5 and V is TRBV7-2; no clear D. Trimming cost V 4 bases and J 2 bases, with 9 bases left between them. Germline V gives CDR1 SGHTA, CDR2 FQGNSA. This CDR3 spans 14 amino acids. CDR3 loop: CASSSRGGNQPQHF. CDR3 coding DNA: TGTGCCAGCAGCTCGCGAGGAGGCAATCAGCCCCAGCATTTT. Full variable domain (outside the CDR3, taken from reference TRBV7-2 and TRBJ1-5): GAGVSQSPSNKVTEKGKDVELRCDPISGHTALYWYRQSLGQGLEFLIYFQGNSAPDKSGLPSDRFSAERTGGSVSTLTIQRTQQEDSAVYLCASSSRGGNQPQHFGDGTRLSIL.

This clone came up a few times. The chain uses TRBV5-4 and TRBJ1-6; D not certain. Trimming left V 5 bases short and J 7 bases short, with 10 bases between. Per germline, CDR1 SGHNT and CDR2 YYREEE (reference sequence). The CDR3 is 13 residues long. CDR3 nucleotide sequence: TGTGCCAGCAGTTTAATTGGGAATTCACCCCTCCACTTT. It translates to CASSLIGNSPLHF.

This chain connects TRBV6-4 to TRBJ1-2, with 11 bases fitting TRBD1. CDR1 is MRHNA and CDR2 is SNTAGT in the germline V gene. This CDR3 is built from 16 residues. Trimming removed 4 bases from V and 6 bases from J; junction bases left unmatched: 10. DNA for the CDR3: TGTGCCAGCAGTGCCAATCCGGGACAGGGGGTTAATGGCTACACCTTC. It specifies CASSANPGQGVNGYTF.

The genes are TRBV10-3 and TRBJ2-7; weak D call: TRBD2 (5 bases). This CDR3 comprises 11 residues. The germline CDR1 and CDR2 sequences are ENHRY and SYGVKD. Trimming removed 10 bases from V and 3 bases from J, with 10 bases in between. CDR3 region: CATFRDYEQYV. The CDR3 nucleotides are TGTGCCACCTTCCGGGACTACGAGCAGTACGTC.

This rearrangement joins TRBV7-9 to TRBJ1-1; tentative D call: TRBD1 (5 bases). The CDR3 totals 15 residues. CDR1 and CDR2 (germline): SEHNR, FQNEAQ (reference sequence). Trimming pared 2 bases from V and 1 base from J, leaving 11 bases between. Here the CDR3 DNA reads TGTGCCAGCAGCTTATACGGGGCCTCGAACACTGAAGCTTTCTTT. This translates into CASSLYGASNTEAFF.

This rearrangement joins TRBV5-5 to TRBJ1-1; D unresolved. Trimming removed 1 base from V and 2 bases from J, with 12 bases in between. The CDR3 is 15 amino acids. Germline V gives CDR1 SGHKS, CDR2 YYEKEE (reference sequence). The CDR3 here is CASSLFNPQNTEAFF. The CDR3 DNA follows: TGTGCCAGCAGCTTGTTCAACCCACAAAACACTGAAGCTTTCTTT.

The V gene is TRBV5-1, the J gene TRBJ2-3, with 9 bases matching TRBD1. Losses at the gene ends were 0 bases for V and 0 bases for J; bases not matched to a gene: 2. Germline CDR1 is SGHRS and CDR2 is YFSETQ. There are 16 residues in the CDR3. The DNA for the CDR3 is TGCGCCAGCAGCTTGGACAGGGGGCTCAGCACAGATACGCAGTATTTT. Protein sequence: CASSLDRGLSTDTQYF.

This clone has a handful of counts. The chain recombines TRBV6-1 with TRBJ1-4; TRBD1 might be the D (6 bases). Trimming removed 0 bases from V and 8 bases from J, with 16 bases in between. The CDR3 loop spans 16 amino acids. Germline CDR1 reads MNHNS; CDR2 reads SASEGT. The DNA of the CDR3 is TGTGCCAGCAGTGAAGCGCTTCAGGCAGGGGAGGAAAAACTGTTTTTT. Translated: CASSEALQAGEEKLFF.

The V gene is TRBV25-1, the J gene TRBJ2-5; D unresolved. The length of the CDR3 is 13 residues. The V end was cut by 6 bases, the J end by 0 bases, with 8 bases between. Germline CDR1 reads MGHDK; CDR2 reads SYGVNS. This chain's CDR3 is CASSQVDQETQYF. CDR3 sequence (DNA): TGTGCCAGCAGCCAGGTGGACCAAGAGACCCAGTACTTC.

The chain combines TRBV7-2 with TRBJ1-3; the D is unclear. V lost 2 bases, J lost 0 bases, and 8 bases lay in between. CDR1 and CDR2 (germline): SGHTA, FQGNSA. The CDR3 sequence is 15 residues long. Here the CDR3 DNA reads TGTGCCAGCAGCTTAAGGACCTTCTCTGGAAACACCATATATTTT. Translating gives CASSLRTFSGNTIYF.

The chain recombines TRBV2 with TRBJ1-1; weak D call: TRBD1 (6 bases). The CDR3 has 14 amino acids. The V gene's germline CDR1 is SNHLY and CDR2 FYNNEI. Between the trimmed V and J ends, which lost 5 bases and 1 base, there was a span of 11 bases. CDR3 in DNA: TGTGCCAGCAGTTACAGGGCTTGGAACACTGAAGCTTTCTTT. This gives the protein CASSYRAWNTEAFF.

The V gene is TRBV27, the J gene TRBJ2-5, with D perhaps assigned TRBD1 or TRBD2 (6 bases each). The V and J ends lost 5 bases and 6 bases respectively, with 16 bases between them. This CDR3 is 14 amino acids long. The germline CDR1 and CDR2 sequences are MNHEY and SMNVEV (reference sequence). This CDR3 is CASSLPGAGKTQYF. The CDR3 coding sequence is TGTGCCAGCAGTCTCCCAGGGGCGGGGAAGACCCAGTACTTC.

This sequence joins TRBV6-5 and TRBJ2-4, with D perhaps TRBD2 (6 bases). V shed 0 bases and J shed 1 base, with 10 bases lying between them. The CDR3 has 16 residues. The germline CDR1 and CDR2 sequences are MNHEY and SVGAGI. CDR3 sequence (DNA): TGTGCCAGCAGTTACTCGACGGGGAGGGCCAAAAACATTCAGTACTTC. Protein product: CASSYSTGRAKNIQYF.

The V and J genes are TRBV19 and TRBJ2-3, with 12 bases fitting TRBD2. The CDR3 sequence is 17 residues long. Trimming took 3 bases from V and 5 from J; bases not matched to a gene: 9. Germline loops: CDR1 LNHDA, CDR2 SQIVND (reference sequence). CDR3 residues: CASSMSLAGGPQDTQYF. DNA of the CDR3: TGTGCCAGTAGTATGTCCCTAGCGGGGGGGCCACAAGATACGCAGTATTTT.

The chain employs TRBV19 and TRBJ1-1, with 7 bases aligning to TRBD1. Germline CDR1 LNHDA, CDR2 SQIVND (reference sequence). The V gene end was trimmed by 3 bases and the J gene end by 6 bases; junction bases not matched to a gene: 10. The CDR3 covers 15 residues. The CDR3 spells CASSITGDGSSEAFF. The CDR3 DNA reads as TGTGCCAGTAGTATTACAGGGGACGGCTCCTCTGAAGCTTTCTTT.

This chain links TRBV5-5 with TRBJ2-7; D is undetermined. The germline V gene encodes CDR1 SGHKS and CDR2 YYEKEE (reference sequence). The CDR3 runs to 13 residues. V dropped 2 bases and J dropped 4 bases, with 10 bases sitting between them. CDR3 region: CASSFELAYEQYV. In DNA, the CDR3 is TGTGCCAGCAGCTTCGAACTCGCTTACGAGCAGTACGTC.

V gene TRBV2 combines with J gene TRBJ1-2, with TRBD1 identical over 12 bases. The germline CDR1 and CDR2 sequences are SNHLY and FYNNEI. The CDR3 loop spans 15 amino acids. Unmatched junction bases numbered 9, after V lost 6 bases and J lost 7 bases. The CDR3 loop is CASSILLGQGAGYTF. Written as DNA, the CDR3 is TGTGCCAGCAGCATCCTCCTGGGACAGGGGGCTGGCTACACCTTC.

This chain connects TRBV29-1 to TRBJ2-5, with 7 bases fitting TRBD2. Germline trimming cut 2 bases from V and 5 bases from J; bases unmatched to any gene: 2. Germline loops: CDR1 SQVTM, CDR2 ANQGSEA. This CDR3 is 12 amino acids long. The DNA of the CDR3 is TGCAGCGTTGAATCTAGCGGTGAGACCCAGTACTTC. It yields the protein CSVESSGETQYF.

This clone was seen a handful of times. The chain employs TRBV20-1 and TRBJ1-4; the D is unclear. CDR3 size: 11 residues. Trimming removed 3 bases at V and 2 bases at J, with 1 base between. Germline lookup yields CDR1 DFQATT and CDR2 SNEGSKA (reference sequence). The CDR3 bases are TGCAGTGCTAGGACTAATGAAAAACTGTTTTTT. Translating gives CSARTNEKLFF.

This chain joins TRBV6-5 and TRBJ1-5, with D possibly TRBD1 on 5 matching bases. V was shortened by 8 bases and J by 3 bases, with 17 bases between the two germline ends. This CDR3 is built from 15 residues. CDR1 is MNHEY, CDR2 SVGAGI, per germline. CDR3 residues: CASPRGGAVNQPQHF. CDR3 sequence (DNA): TGTGCCAGCCCAAGAGGCGGGGCAGTCAATCAGCCCCAGCATTTT.

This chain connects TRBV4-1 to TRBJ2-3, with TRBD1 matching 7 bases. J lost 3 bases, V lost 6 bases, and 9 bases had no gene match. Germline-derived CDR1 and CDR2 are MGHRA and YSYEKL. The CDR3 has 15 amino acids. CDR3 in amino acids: CASRSGQQETDTQYF. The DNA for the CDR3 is TGCGCCAGCAGGTCGGGACAGCAAGAGACAGATACGCAGTATTTT.

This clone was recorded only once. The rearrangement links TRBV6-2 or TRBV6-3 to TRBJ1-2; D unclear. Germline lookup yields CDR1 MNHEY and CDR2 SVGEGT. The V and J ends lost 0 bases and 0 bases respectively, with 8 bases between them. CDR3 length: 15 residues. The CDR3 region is CASSYSIDANYGYTF. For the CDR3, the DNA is TGTGCCAGCAGTTACTCGATAGACGCTAACTATGGCTACACCTTC.

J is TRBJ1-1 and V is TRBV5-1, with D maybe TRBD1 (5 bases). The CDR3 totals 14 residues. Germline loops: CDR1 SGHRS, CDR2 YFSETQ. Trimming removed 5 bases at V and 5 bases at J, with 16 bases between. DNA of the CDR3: TGCGCCAGCAGAACTCAGCCCGGGGGAACTGAAGCTTTCTTT. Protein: CASRTQPGGTEAFF.

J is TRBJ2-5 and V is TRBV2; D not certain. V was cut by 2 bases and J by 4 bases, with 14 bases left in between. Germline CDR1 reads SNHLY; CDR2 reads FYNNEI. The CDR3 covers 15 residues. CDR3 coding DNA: TGTGCCAGCAGTGAAAAGTCGGCAGTCGGAGAGACCCAGTACTTC. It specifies CASSEKSAVGETQYF.

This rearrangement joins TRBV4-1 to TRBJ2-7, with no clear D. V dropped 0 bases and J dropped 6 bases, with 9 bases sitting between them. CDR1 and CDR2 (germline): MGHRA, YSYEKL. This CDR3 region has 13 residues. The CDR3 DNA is TGCGCCAGCAGCCAAGATCCTGTCGGCGAGCAGTACGTC. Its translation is CASSQDPVGEQYV.

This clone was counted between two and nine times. In DNA form, the CDR3 reads TGTGCCAGTAGCCCCTTCGTCACAGATACGCAGTATTTT. This translates into CASSPFVTDTQYF. This chain uses TRBV19 with TRBJ2-3; D ambiguous. Germline V gene sequence: CDR1 LNHDA, CDR2 SQIVND (reference sequence). V lost 6 bases to trimming and J lost 2 bases, with 9 bases between them. The CDR3 sequence is 13 residues long.